This T cell receptor beta chain was captured by sequencing in a study of CD8+ T cells in alopecia areata. This clone has a handful of counts. The CDR3 length is 15 residues. V lost 2 bases and J 2 bases, leaving 13 bases between the germline ends. The germline V gene encodes CDR1 GTSNPN and CDR2 SVGIG (reference sequence). The treatment was: oral pan-JAK inhibitor, 5-10 mg twice daily. cDNA reverse transcribed from extracted RNA served as the sequencing template. The protocol was immunoSEQ multiplex PCR, while the TCRdb copy is restricted to in-frame clones and leaves out a portion. Of 95,000 to 150,000 clones listed, roughly 55% are singletons.

This chain uses TRBV30 with TRBJ1-3, with D tentatively TRBD1 (6 bases). Sequenced material: CD4+ T cells sorted from blood, taken at week 4, from a patient treated with tofacitinib. The origin of this receptor is a human donor with alopecia areata. CDR3 sequence: CAWSRDRWTGNTIYF. As DNA, the CDR3 is TGTGCCTGGAGTCGAGACAGGTGGACTGGAAACACCATATATTTT.